This T cell receptor beta chain comes out of a study of CD8+CD57+ T cells in acquired aplastic anemia. Study summary: Sorted cells (CD4+ and CD8+) yielded DNA amounts that averaged around 3.1 ug. Study-level findings and limits: Patients and controls had CD8+ Simpson's diversity values that were not significantly distinct.

With respect to this clonotype: Its antigen remains unknown. No conserved phenylalanine or tryptophan is present at the end of the CDR3, so a read error is the likely explanation. No DNA is shown, since the ends of the CDR3 on it are uncertain; the CDR3 is the one TCRdb lists.

Genomic DNA constituted the template upon which TCR beta VDJ and CDR3 profiling was performed. TCRdb passed the reads through MiXCR, listing each CDR3 protein once. Altogether hundreds of thousands of distinct CDR3 sequences are present, about 70% being singletons, with the ten largest covering 3.5% to 4.5%. Looked up from germline, CDR1 is SGHVS and CDR2 is FNYEAQ. The CDR3 is 13 amino acids in total, end residues counted. The specimen was sorted CD4+, CD8+, or CD8+CD57+ T cells (not recorded which) from PBMCs. The receptor's source is a human donor in good health, serving as a control. The genes are TRBV7-6 and TRBJ2-3; the table gives TRBD1 as D, unverified against the DNA. CDR3 region: CASSTTPPHRGGL.